Sequencing of this T cell receptor beta chain was carried out in a study of CD8+CD57+ T cells in acquired aplastic anemia. Study details: Sorted CD4+ and CD8+ cells gave a mean 3.2 ug DNA, range roughly 0.2 to 27.4 ug. There were 10 million or so reads, on average, for CD4+ cells from healthy donors.

Findings of the study overall: With respect to CD8+ Simpson's diversity, patients and controls did not differ significantly. Shared by patients and controls, just under 30 CD8+ CDR3s were abundant in patients.

In its sample, this clonotype is medium-sized. The antigen is undetermined. The template used for profiling TCR beta VDJ and CDR3 was genomic DNA. From the reads, TCRdb called clonotypes with MiXCR, one entry per CDR3 protein. Found here are about 35,000 distinct CDR3 sequences, 76% of them singletons; the top ten hold 22%. This receptor was identified in a human donor in good health, serving as a control. Sequenced material: sorted CD4+, CD8+, or CD8+CD57+ T cells (not recorded which) from PBMCs.

Written as DNA, the CDR3 is TGTGCTAGTGTTCTCGCAGGGGAGGCCTACGAGCAGTACTTC. It encodes CASVLAGEAYEQYF. This sequence joins TRBV12-5 and TRBJ2-7; D assignment may be TRBD1 or TRBD2 (6 bases each). The CDR3 runs to 14 residues. The ends were cut back, 7 bases at V and 2 bases at J, with 15 bases in the middle. The germline CDR1 and CDR2 sequences are LGHNT and FRNRAP.